This T cell receptor beta chain was identified in a study of blood T cell repertoires in COVID-19. Study details: Both acute and convalescent COVID-19 samples were obtained from the United States, Italy and Spain. T cells, B-cell-depleted T cells, or PBMCs supplied cDNA or gDNA.

How the authors handled the data: Estimated nucleated cell counts came from reference gene primer amplification. Produced via immunoSEQ multiplex PCR; TCRdb's table is partial and in-frame only. The DNA was the basis for D and trimming; V, J and clone size are from that table. The repertoire consists of 180,000 or so clones, with about four fifths occurring once and the leading ten covering about 8.4%. Germline values: CDR1 MDHEN, CDR2 SYDVKM. The CDR3 is 16 residues long. V lost 5 bases to trimming and J lost 3 bases; unmatched junction nucleotides: 7. This sequence joins TRBV28 and TRBJ1-2; 12 bases map to TRBD1. The clonotype originates from a woman in her 70s with acute or convalescent COVID-19. Sequenced sample: peripheral blood. CDR3 sequence reads: CASSRDRGLDYYGYTF. The CDR3 DNA follows: TGTGCCAGCAGTCGGGACAGGGGGCTAGATTACTATGGCTACACCTTC.